This T cell receptor (beta chain) is drawn from a study of healthy donors' naive CD4 and CD8 T cells (dated by TCRdb to 2013 to 2016). A note on the overall study: The donors were selected to cover three age groups of six people each (20-25, 40-50 and 60-70 years), had a mean age of 44, and were half female. The TCR alpha libraries followed the same workflow as the beta chain, except for a newly designed primer set that covered all functional IMGT alpha gene variants. Peripheral blood mononuclear cells were collected from about 19 healthy, unrelated individuals. The donors were HLA-typed by sequencing at HLA-A, -B, -C, -DRB1, -DQB1 and -DPB1, using the SBTexcellerator protocol, an ABI3130xl analyzer and SBTengine software. Rearranged TCR alpha and beta chains from naive CD4+ and CD8+ T cells were sequenced in the study to test how TCR variation relates to lineage commitment. Findings and caveats that apply to the study as a whole: In both chains, CD4+ lineage was associated with a positively charged CDR3, and CD8+ lineage was associated with a negatively charged CDR3. The study did not directly address whether homeostatic proliferation of naive T cells might have biased the repertoire. V genes, J genes and CDR3 charge together appeared to explain around 12% of CD4/CD8 propensity variance, in a largely additive manner. Bias between naive CD4+ and CD8+ cells was reportedly observed for most V and J gene segments, consistently across donors and independently of HLA genotype. Alpha and beta chains were sequenced in bulk and could not be paired, so combined chain effects were not evaluated.

Cells with a CD4+CD8-CD45RO-CD45RA+ profile were isolated by FACS and defined as naive CD4+ T cells, and those with a CD8+CD4-CD45RA+CD27bright profile were defined as naive CD8+ T cells. The antibodies used for sorting targeted CD4 (RPA-T4), CD8 (SK1), CD27 (O323), CD45RA (HI100) and CD45RO (UCHL1). The data were produced on a 454 GS FLX Titanium. A previously published linear amplification protocol was used to build the TCR libraries, starting from approximately 500 ng of total RNA. The sequencing itself ran on the Roche/454 Genome Sequencer using Titanium chemistry. From the authors' description of their analysis: 75,000 to 85,000 rearranged TCR alpha transcripts were sequenced from five or six of the healthy donors. Duplicate transcripts were removed, and each unique TCR clonotype was defined by its CDR3 junction following IMGT nomenclature. Using logistic regression in R 2.13.0, the researchers modeled CD4 versus CD8 status as a function of V and J genes, with an adjustment for donor effects and a Bonferroni correction for multiple testing. The public reads were run again by TCRdb, first through fastp at Q25 and then through MiXCR, and only productive beta chains were kept. Entries are consolidated by CDR3 protein sequence, retaining the most common genes and DNA. The V and J calls and clone size are TCRdb's, not the authors'. The sample table records around 180,000 distinct CDR3 sequences; over 60% of these occur just once. The ten largest clones capture about 2.4% of the sample.

Only one count was recorded for this clonotype. What antigen it recognizes has not been identified. No qualities accompany the bases; no much larger clone lies one base away. A single read makes a weak case. The germline V gene (reference sequence) specifies LNHDA as CDR1 and SQIVND as CDR2. Relative to germline, V is missing 5 bases and J is missing 2 bases, with 5 bases of the junction outside any gene match. From its cysteine to its phenylalanine, the CDR3 spans 14 amino acids. Of the read, only the CDR3 DNA is kept; its 42 bases are in frame from base 1. Sequenced sample: naive CD4+ and CD8+ T cells sorted from blood, pooled from several donors. The sample's cell subset or site, from its label and the paper: FACS-sorted naive CD4+ (CD45RO-CD45RA+) and naive CD8+ (CD45RA+CD27bright) T cells. The sequence came from a pool of human donors in good health; the sample pools cells from several healthy donors. Recombination connected TRBV19 to TRBJ2-7; the central 8 bases match TRBD1. The CDR3: CASSPRGQTYEQYF. DNA sequence: TGTGCCAGTAGTCCCAGGGGGCAGACCTACGAGCAGTACTTC.